This passage covers 6 T cell receptor beta chains from one sample sequenced in a study of early T cells in non-severe SARS-CoV-2 infection. TCRdb re-called the 5' RACE reads with MiXCR, one entry per CDR3 protein. This table has 20,000 or so distinct CDR3 sequences, 4.5% to 6% appearing once. Sequences were derived from whole blood, sampled at baseline. The receptors here all came from an adult who was a healthcare worker with PCR-confirmed SARS-CoV-2 infection or an uninfected control (not recorded which).

The gene calls are TRBV6-4 and TRBJ2-1; D is ambiguous. The length of the CDR3 is 13 residues. From germline, CDR1 is MRHNA and CDR2 SNTAGT. Trimming left V 3 bases short and J 2 bases short, with 5 bases between. The CDR3, as DNA: TGTGCCAGCAGTGAACTCGCCTACAATGAGCAGTTCTTC. Amino acids: CASSELAYNEQFF.

This clonotype was counted at least ten times. V is TRBV7-2 and J is TRBJ1-1; 8 positions match TRBD1. The CDR3 consists of 15 residues. Germline V CDR1 and CDR2: SGHTA, FQGNSA. V was pared by 5 bases and J by 0 bases, with 5 bases of the junction left unmatched. CDR3 in DNA: TGTGCCAGCAGCCCCCGGACAGGGTTGAACACTGAAGCTTTCTTT. It codes for CASSPRTGLNTEAFF. Supplemented by reference TRBV7-2 and TRBJ1-1, the full variable domain reads GAGVSQSPSNKVTEKGKDVELRCDPISGHTALYWYRQSLGQGLEFLIYFQGNSAPDKSGLPSDRFSAERTGGSVSTLTIQRTQQEDSAVYLCASSPRTGLNTEAFFGQGTRLTVV.

This clonotype was detected only a few times. J is TRBJ2-1 and V is TRBV5-6; no firm D call. V was cut by 0 bases and J by 8 bases, with 12 bases left in between. CDR3 size: 14 residues. The germline CDR1 and CDR2 sequences are SGHDT and YYEEEE. The CDR3 region is CASSLAGVRHEQFF. The DNA of the CDR3 is TGTGCCAGCAGCTTGGCAGGAGTCCGCCATGAGCAGTTCTTC. The full variable domain, in which reference TRBV5-6 and TRBJ2-1 provide the parts outside the CDR3, is DAGVTQSPTHLIKTRGQQVTLRCSPKSGHDTVSWYQQALGQGPQFIFQYYEEEERQRGNFPDRFSGHQFPNYSSELNVNALLLGDSALYLCASSLAGVRHEQFFGPGTRLTVL.

The chain has TRBV9 and TRBJ1-1, with 7 bases matching TRBD1. The CDR3 loop spans 12 amino acids. V trimming: 6 bases; J trimming: 7 bases; junction bases outside the gene matches: 6. CDR1 is SGDLS, CDR2 YYNGEE, per germline. This CDR3 reads CASTDRYGEAFF. The CDR3 region has the DNA TGTGCCAGCACGGACAGGTATGGTGAAGCTTTCTTT.

This clonotype appeared many times. This sequence joins TRBV3-1 and TRBJ1-6; D is undetermined. V lost 5 bases and J 14 bases, leaving 10 bases between the germline ends. Germline CDR1 and CDR2: LGHDT and YNNKEL (reference sequence). This CDR3 comprises 11 residues. In nucleotides, the CDR3 is TGTGCCAGCAGCAAAGGACTGGCCCTCCACTTT. It encodes CASSKGLALHF.

This clonotype was observed many times. The CDR3 sequence is CASSVTGWPGELFF. CDR3 DNA: TGTGCCAGCAGCGTCACAGGGTGGCCCGGGGAGCTGTTTTTT. The rearrangement uses TRBV11-2 and TRBJ2-2, with D tentatively TRBD1 (6 bases). Between the trimmed V and J ends, which lost 5 bases and 6 bases, there was a span of 13 bases. This CDR3 has 14 amino acids. In germline, CDR1 is SGHAT, CDR2 FQNNGV.